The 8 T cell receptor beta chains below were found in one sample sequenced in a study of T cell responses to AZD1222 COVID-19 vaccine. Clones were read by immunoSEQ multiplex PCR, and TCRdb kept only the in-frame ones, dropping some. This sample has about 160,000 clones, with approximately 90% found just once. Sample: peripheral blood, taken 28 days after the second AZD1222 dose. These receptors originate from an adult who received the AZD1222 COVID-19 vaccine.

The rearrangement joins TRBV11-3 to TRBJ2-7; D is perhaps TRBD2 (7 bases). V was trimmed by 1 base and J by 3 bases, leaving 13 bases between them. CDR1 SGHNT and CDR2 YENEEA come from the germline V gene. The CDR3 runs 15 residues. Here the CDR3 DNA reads TGTGCCAGCAGCTTAGCGTCGAGGGGGGGCTACGAGCAGTACTTC. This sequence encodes CASSLASRGGYEQYF.

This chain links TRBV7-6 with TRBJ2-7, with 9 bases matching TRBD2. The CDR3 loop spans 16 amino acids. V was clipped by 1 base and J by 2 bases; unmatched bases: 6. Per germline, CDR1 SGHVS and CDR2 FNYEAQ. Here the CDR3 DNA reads TGTGCCAGCAGCTTAGGTACTAGCGGGCTTGCCTACGAGCAGTACTTC. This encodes CASSLGTSGLAYEQYF.

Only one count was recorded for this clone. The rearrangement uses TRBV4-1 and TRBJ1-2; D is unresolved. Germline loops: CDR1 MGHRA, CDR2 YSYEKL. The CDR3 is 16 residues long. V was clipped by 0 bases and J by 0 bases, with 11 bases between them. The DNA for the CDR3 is TGCGCCAGCAGCCAAGATCGGGAAGGGACTAACTATGGCTACACCTTC. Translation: CASSQDREGTNYGYTF.

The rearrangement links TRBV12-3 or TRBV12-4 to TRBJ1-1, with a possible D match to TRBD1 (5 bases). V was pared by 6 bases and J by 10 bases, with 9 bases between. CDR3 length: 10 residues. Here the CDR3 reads CASRGTAAFF. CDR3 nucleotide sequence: TGTGCCAGCAGGGGGACGGCAGCTTTCTTT.

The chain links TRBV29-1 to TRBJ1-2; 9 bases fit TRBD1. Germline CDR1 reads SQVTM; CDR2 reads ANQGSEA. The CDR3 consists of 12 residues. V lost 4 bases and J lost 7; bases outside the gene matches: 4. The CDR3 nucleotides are TGCAGCGTTGGACAGGGGGGGAGTGGCTACACCTTC. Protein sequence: CSVGQGGSGYTF.

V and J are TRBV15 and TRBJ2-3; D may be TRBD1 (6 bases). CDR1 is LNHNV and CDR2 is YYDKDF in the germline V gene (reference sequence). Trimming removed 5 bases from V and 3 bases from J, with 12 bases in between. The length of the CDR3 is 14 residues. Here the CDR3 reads CATSGRDITDTQYF. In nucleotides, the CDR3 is TGTGCCACCAGCGGCCGGGACATTACAGATACGCAGTATTTT.

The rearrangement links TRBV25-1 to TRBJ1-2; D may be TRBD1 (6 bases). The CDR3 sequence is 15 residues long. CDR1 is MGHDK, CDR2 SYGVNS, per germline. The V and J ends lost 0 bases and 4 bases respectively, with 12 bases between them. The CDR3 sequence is CASSEYSGAGYGYTF. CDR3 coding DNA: TGTGCCAGCAGTGAATATTCGGGGGCCGGCTATGGCTACACCTTC.

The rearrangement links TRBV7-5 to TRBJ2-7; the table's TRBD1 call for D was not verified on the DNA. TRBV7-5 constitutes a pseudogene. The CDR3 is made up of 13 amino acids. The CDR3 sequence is CALHGTSLHEQYF. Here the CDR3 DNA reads TGTGCCTTGCACGGGACAAGTCTCCACGAGCAGTACTTC.